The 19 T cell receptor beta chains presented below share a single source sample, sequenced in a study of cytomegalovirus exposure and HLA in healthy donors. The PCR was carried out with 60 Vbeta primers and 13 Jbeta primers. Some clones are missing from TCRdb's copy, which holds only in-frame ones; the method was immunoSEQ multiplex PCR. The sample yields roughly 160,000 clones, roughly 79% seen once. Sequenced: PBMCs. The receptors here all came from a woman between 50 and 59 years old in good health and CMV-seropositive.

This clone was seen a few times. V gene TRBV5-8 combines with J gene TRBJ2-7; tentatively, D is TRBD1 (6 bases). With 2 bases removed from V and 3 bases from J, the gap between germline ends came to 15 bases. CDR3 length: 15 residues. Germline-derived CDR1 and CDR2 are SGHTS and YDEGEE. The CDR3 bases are TGTGCCAGCAGCTTTAAACAGGGAAACTACTACGAGCAGTACTTC. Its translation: CASSFKQGNYYEQYF.

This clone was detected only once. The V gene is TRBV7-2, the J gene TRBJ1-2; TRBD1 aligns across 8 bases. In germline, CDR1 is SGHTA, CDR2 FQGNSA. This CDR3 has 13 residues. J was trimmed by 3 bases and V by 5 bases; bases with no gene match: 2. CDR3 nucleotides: TGTGCCAGCAGCCTACAGGGGGACTATGGCTACACCTTC. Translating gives CASSLQGDYGYTF.

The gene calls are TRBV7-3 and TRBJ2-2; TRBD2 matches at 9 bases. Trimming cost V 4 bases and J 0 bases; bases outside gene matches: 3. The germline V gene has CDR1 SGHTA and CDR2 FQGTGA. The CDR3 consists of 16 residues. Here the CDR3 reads CASSSIAGANTGELFF. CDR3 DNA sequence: TGTGCCAGCAGCTCGATAGCGGGGGCGAACACCGGGGAGCTGTTTTTT.

CDR3 in DNA: TGTGCCAGCAGCCATTTCGCGCAGGGGGTCACCTACGAGCAGTACTTC. Protein product: CASSHFAQGVTYEQYF. The chain recombines TRBV11-2 with TRBJ2-7, with 7 bases that match TRBD1. This CDR3 has 16 amino acids. The trim removed 5 bases at V and 2 bases at J, leaving 12 bases unmatched. From germline, CDR1 is SGHAT and CDR2 FQNNGV.

CDR3 DNA sequence: TGTGCCAGCAGCTTAGATGGGGGCGGCAACACCGGGGAGCTGTTTTTT. Protein sequence: CASSLDGGGNTGELFF. The chain employs TRBV7-2 and TRBJ2-2; D is perhaps TRBD1 (6 bases). CDR1 and CDR2 from the germline V gene are SGHTA and FQGNSA. V was cut by 1 base and J by 2 bases, with 11 bases left in between. CDR3 size: 16 residues.

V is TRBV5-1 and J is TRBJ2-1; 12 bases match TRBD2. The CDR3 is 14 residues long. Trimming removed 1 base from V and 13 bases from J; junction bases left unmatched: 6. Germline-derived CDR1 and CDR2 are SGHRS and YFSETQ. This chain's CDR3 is CASSLTSGGQEQFF. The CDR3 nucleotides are TGCGCCAGCAGCTTGACTAGCGGGGGGCAGGAACAGTTCTTC.

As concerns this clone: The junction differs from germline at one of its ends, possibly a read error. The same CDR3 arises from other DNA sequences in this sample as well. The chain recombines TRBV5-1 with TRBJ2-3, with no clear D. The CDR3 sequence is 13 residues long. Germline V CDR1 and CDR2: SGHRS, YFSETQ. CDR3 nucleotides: TGTGCCAGCAGCTTGACATCCCCGGATACGCAGTATTTT. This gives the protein CASSLTSPDTQYF.

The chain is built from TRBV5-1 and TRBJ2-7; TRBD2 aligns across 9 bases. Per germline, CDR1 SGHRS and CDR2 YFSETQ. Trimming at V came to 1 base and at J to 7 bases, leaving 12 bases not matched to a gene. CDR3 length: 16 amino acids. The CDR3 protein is CASSLMPSGTRGEQYF. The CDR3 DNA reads TGCGCCAGCAGCTTGATGCCTAGCGGGACGCGTGGGGAGCAGTACTTC.

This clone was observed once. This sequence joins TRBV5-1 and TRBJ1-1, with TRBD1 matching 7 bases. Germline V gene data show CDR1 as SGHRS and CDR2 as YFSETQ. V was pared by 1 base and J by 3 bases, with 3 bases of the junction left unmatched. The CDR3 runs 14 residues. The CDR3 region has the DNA TGCGCCAGCAGCTTGTGGGGGACAGACACTGAAGCTTTCTTT. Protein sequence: CASSLWGTDTEAFF.

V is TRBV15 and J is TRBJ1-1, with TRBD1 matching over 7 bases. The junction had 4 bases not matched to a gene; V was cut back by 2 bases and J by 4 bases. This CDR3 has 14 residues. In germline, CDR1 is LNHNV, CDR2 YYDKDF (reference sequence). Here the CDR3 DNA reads TGTGCCACCAGCAGACCCCCAGGGGGCACTGAAGCTTTCTTT. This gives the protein CATSRPPGGTEAFF.

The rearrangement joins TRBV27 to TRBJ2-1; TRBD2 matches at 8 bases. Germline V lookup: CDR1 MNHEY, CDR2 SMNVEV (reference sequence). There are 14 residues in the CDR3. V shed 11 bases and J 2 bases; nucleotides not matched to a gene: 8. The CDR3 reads CASGGDGTYNEQFF. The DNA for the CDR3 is TGTGCCTCCGGGGGGGATGGAACCTACAATGAGCAGTTCTTC.

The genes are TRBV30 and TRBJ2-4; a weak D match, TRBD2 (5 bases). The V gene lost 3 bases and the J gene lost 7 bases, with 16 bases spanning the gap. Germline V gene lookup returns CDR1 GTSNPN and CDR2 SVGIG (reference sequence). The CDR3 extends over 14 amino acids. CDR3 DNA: TGTGCCTGGAGCCGGGAATCTACCCTTAACATTCAGTACTTC. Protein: CAWSRESTLNIQYF.

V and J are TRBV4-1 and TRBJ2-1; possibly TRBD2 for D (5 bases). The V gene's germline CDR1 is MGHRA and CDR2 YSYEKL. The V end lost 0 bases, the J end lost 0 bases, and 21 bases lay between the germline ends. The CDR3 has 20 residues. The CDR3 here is CASSQEMSLDRGSSYNEQFF. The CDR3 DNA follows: TGCGCCAGCAGCCAAGAAATGTCCCTGGACCGGGGTAGCTCCTACAATGAGCAGTTCTTC.

CDR3 nucleotide sequence: TGTGCCAGCAGCCATACGGTGGGACAACAGGGGGCTAACACTGAAGCTTTCTTT. It yields the protein CASSHTVGQQGANTEAFF. The chain carries TRBV7-9 and TRBJ1-1; 9 nucleotides align to TRBD1. V lost 5 bases to trimming and J lost 2 bases; unmatched junction nucleotides: 15. This CDR3 has 18 amino acids. Germline CDR1 is SEHNR and CDR2 is FQNEAQ (reference sequence).

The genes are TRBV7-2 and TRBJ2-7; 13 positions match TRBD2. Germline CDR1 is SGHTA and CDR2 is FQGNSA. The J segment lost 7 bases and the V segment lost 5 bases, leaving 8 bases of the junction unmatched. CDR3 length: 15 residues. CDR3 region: CASSPGLAGVEEQYF. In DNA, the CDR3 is TGTGCCAGCAGCCCAGGACTAGCGGGAGTAGAAGAGCAGTACTTC.

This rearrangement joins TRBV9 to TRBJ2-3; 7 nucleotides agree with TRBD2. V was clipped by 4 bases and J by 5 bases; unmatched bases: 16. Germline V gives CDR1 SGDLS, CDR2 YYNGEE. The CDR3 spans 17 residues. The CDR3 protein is CASSSREDRGAQDTQYF. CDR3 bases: TGTGCCAGCAGCTCCCGGGAGGACCGGGGTGCACAAGATACGCAGTATTTT.

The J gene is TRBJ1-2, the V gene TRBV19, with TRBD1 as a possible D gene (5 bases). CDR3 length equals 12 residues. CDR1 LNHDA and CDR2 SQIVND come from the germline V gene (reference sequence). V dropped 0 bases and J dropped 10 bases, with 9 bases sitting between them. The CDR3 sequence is CASSIDSRDYTF. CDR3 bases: TGTGCCAGTAGTATAGATAGCAGGGACTACACCTTC.

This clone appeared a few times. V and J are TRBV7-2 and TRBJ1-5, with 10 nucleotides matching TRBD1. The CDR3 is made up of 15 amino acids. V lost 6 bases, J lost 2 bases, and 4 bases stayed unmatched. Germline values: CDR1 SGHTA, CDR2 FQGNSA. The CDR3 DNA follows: TGTGCCAGCAGTTGGGACAGGGGAGGCAATCAGCCCCAGCATTTT. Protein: CASSWDRGGNQPQHF.

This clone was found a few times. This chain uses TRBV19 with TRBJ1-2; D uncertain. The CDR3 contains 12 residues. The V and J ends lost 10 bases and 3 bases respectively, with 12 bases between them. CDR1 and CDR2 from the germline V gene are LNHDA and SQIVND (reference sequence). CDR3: CATASGYYGYTF. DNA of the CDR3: TGTGCCACCGCATCGGGTTACTATGGCTACACCTTC.